The TCR beta chain under discussion was sequenced for a study of T cell repertoires in cytomegalovirus infection. About the research overall: It was the public TCR beta signatures that indicated both CMV infection and matching HLA type.

This clonotype was counted a single time. As yet, its antigen is unknown. Germline V gene data show CDR1 as SGHDN and CDR2 as FVKESK. V lost 4 bases, J lost 0 bases, and 11 bases lay in between. The length of the CDR3 is 15 residues. TCRdb fed the reads into MiXCR, producing one record per CDR3 protein. The repertoire consists of about 130,000 distinct CDR3 sequences, with about 24% occurring once and the leading ten covering roughly 35%. General study points: Predominance within the ex vivo response was attributable to HLA-C-restricted CMV-specific TCR beta clonotypes. Adding up the frequency of public TCR beta families identified people who carried CMV plus the relevant HLA.

This chain joins TRBV14 and TRBJ2-3, with TRBD2 as a possible D gene (6 bases). The receptor comes from a human donor in good health (CMV status not recorded). Some clones in this sample may be carry-over from other donors' samples. Specimen: PBMCs, sequenced either directly or after in vitro stimulation (not recorded which). The CDR3 spells CASSPGTHSTDTQYF. For the CDR3, the DNA is TGTGCCAGCAGCCCTGGGACTCACAGCACAGATACGCAGTATTTT.